This TCR beta chain is drawn from a study of blood T cell repertoires in COVID-19. As for the study in general: Samples taken during acute and convalescent COVID-19 were collected in the United States, Italy and Spain. T cells, B-cell-depleted T cells, or PBMCs provided the cDNA or gDNA that served as material.

This CDR3 spans 16 amino acids. CDR1 and CDR2 from the germline V gene are SGHRS and YFSETQ. V lost 0 bases to trimming and J lost 2 bases; unmatched junction nucleotides: 8. The protocol was immunoSEQ multiplex PCR, while the TCRdb copy is restricted to in-frame clones and leaves out a portion. The data contain about 99,000 clones, roughly 89% of them singletons. The source material was peripheral blood. The chain couples TRBV5-1 to TRBJ2-7, with 7 bases identical to TRBD2. The clonotype comes from a human donor in a cohort sampled during active COVID-19. The CDR3 protein is CASSLAGGRSTYEQYF. For the CDR3, the DNA is TGCGCCAGCAGCTTGGCCGGGGGGAGGAGCACCTACGAGCAGTACTTC.